This T cell receptor (beta chain) was sequenced for a study of breast tumors, draining lymph nodes, adjacent tissues. This clonotype has at least ten counts. What it binds is not known. Each CDR3 protein gets one entry after TCRdb re-called the multiplex PCR reads with MiXCR. Of approximately 280,000 distinct CDR3 sequences detected, over 30% appear once; the ten largest clones hold about 1%. Whole-study results and caveats: Compared with lymph nodes, tumors were less diverse; compared with nontumor tissue, more. Tumor T cell lymph node origin was a supported hypothesis, not proven. Luminal-like breast cancer showed significantly higher tumor–nontumor repertoire similarity than basal-like. The data were judged consistent with most tumor T cells coming from lymph node and expanding in tumor.

The CDR3 is 18 residues long. Losses at the gene ends were 6 bases for V and 4 bases for J; bases not matched to a gene: 15. CDR1 and CDR2 (germline): SEHNR, FQNEAQ (reference sequence). Breast cancer patients provided tissue from their axillary draining lymph nodes. The source material was axillary lymph node tissue. The chain is built from TRBV7-9 and TRBJ2-2; the match to TRBD1 covers 9 bases. The sequence came from a female donor with breast cancer. Some clones in this sample may be carry-over from other donors' samples. For the CDR3, the DNA is TGTGCCAGCAGTCGGAGGGACAGGGCGGACCAGGCCACCGGGGAGCTGTTTTTT. It is translated as CASSRRDRADQATGELFF.